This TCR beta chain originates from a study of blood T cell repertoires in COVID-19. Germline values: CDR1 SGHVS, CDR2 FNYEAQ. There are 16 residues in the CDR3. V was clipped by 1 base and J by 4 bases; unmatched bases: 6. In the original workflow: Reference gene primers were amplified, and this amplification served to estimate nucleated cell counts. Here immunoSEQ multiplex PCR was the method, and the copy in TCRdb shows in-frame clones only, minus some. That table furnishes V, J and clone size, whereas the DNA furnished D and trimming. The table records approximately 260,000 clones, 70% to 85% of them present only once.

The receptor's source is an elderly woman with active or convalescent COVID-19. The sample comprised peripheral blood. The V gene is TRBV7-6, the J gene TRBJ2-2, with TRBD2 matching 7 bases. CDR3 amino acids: CASSLVTGGRTGELFF. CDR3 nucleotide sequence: TGTGCCAGCAGCTTAGTAACGGGAGGCCGCACCGGGGAGCTGTTTTTT.